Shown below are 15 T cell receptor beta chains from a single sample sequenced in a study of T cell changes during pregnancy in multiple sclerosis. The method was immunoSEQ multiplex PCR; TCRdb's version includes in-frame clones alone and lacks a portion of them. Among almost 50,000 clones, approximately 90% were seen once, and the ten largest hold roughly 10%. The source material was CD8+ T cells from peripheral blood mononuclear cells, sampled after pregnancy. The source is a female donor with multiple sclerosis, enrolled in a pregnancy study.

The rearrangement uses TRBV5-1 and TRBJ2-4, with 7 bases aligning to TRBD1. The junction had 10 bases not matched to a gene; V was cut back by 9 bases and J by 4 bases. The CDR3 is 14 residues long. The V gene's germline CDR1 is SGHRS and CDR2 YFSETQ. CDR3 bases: TGCGCCATCCCACACAGGGGATCTAAAAACATTCAGTACTTC. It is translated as CAIPHRGSKNIQYF.

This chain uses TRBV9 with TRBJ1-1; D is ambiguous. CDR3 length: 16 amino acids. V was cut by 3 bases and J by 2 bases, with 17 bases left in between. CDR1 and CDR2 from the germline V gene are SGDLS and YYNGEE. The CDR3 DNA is TGTGCCAGCAGCGCCAACACCGAGCGCCGAAACACTGAAGCTTTCTTT. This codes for CASSANTERRNTEAFF.

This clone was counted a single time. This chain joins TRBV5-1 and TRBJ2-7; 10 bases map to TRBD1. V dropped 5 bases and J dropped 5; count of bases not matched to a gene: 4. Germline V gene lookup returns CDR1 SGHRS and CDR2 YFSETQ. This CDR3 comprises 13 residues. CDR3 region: CASRGTGDNEQYF. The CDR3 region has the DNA TGCGCCAGCAGAGGGACAGGGGACAACGAGCAGTACTTC.

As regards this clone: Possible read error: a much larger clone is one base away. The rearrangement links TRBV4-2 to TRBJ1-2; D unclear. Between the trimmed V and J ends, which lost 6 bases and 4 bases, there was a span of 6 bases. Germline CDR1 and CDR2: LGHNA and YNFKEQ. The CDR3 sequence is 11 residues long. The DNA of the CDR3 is TGTGCCAGCAGTCACAGCTATGGCTACACCTTC. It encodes CASSHSYGYTF.

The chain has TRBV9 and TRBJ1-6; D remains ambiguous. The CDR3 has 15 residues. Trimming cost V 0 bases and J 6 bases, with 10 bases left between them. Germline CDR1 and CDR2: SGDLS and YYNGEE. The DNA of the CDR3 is TGTGCCAGCAGCGTAGGACCGGGAGGTAATTCACCCCTCCACTTT. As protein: CASSVGPGGNSPLHF.

Here the CDR3 DNA reads TGCAGTGCCCCCTATTACGAGCAGTACTTC. This codes for CSAPYYEQYF. The chain has TRBV20-1 and TRBJ2-7; D is unresolved. The V gene lost 6 bases and the J gene lost 4 bases, with 7 bases spanning the gap. Germline V gene lookup returns CDR1 DFQATT and CDR2 SNEGSKA (reference sequence). The CDR3 is 10 amino acids.

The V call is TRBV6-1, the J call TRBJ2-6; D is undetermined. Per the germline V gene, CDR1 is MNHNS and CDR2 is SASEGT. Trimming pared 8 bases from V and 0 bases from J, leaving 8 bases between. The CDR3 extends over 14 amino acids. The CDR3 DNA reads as TGTGCCAGCGCACGACTCTCTGGGGCCAACGTCCTGACTTTC. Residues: CASARLSGANVLTF.

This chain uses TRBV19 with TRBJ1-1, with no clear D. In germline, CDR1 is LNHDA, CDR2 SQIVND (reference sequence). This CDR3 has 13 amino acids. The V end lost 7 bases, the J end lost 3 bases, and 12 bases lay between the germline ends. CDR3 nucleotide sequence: TGTGCCAGTAAGGCGGGCTCGGACACTGAAGCTTTCTTT. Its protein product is CASKAGSDTEAFF. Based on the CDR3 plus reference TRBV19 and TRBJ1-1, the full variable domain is DGGITQSPKYLFRKEGQNVTLSCEQNLNHDAMYWYRQDPGQGLRLIYYSQIVNDFQKGDIAEGYSVSREKKESFPLTVTSAQKNPTAFYLCASKAGSDTEAFFGQGTRLTVV.

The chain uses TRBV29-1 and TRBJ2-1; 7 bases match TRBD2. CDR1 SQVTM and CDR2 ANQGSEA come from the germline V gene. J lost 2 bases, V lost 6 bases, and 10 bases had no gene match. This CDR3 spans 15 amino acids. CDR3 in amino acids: CSVPAPSGPYNEQFF. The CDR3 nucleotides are TGCAGCGTCCCGGCCCCTAGCGGACCCTACAATGAGCAGTTCTTC.

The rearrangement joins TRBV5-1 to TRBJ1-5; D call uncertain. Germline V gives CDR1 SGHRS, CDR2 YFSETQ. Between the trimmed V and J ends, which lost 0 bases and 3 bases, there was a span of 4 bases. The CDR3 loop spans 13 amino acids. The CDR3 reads CASSLGDNQPQHF. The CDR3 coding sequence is TGCGCCAGCAGCTTGGGAGACAATCAGCCCCAGCATTTT.

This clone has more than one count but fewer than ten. CDR3 sequence reads: CASSVAGRIEQFF. CDR3 DNA: TGTGCCAGCAGCGTTGCGGGCCGGATTGAGCAGTTCTTC. This rearrangement joins TRBV9 to TRBJ2-1; TRBD2 is a possible D gene (5 bases). Deletions cut 2 bases from V and 9 bases from J, with 12 bases between. CDR1 and CDR2 (germline): SGDLS, YYNGEE. The length of the CDR3 is 13 residues.

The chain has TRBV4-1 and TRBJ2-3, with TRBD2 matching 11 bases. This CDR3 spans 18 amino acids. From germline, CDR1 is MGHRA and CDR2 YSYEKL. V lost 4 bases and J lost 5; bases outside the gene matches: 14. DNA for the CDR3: TGCGCCAGCAGCCCCCGGATCGGTAGCGGGGGGGGGTTAGATACGCAGTATTTT. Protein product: CASSPRIGSGGGLDTQYF.

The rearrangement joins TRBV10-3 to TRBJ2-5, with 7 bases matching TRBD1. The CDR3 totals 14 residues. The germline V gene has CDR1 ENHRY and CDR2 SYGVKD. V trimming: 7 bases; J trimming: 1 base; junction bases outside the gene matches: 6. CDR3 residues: CAITAGGSQETQYF. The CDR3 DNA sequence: TGTGCCATCACGGCAGGGGGATCCCAAGAGACCCAGTACTTC.

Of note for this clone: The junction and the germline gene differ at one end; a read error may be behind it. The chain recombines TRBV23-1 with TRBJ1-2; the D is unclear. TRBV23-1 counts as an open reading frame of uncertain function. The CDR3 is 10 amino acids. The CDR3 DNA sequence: TGCGCCAGCAGTCAATCGGGCCTCCTCTTC. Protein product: CASSQSGLLF.

CDR3 sequence: CASSSPGDVDGYTF. In nucleotides, the CDR3 is TGTGCCAGCAGCTCGCCGGGGGACGTTGATGGCTACACCTTC. The chain uses TRBV13 and TRBJ1-2; a weak D match, TRBD1 (5 bases). Per germline, CDR1 PRHDT and CDR2 FYEKMQ (reference sequence). Trimming removed 4 bases from V and 6 bases from J, with 15 bases in between. The CDR3 is 14 residues long.